Described below is a single T cell receptor beta chain sequence and its context. Its antigen is as yet unknown. The entry originates in a study of T cell responses to AZD1222 COVID-19 vaccine. Whole-study results and caveats: Spike-specific TCR breadth and depth went up after people got two AZD1222 doses.

Between the trimmed V and J ends, which lost 0 bases and 2 bases, there was a span of 8 bases. CDR1 is LGHDT and CDR2 is YNNKEL in the germline V gene (reference sequence). The CDR3 consists of 15 residues. TCRdb's copy holds only in-frame clones and misses some; the assay was immunoSEQ multiplex PCR. This table holds about 140,000 clones, 92% found once. This sequence originates from an adult who received the AZD1222 COVID-19 vaccine. This material consisted of peripheral blood, taken 28 days after the second AZD1222 dose. The V call is TRBV3-1 (or the pseudogene TRBV3-2), the J call TRBJ1-5; D not resolved. The CDR3 DNA follows: TGTGCCAGCAGCCAAGAGGCGGGAGGCAATCAGCCCCAGCATTTT. Residues: CASSQEAGGNQPQHF.